This T cell receptor (beta chain) was found in a study of T cell changes during pregnancy in multiple sclerosis (dated by TCRdb to between 2018 and 2021). About the study as a whole: Changes in the T cell repertoire over the course of pregnancy were examined in this study in women with multiple sclerosis.

In regard to this clone: It has no known antigen specificity. Qualities for individual bases were not recorded, and no much larger clone is one base off.

The method was the immunoSEQ multiplex PCR assay. TCRdb stores this immuneACCESS table with in-frame sequences only. Part of the clones is absent; in the studies checked, under half of the shortfall reflects unresolved V genes, and no reason is known for the rest. Within this sample are under 95,000 clones, with around nine tenths of them counted one time only. About 0.45% of the sample rests with the top ten. The sample consisted of CD4+ T cells from peripheral blood mononuclear cells, taken before pregnancy. The sequence was collected from a female donor with multiple sclerosis, enrolled in a pregnancy study.

Here is the DNA: TGTGCCAGCAGTCAGGGGGACTATGGCTACACCTTC. Its protein reads: CASSQGDYGYTF. In this chain, TRBV2 is recombined with TRBJ1-2, with TRBD1 matching 7 junction bases. Compared with germline, V lacks 5 bases and J lacks 3 bases; bases without a gene match: 0. The CDR3 measures 12 amino acids from cysteine to phenylalanine. Of the read, only the CDR3 DNA is kept; its 36 bases are in frame from base 1. In the germline V gene, CDR1 corresponds to SNHLY and CDR2 to FYNNEI. The full variable domain, completed from the reference TRBV2 and TRBJ1-2 proteins outside the CDR3, reads EPEVTQTPSHQVTQMGQEVILRCVPISNHLYFYWYRQILGQKVEFLVSFYNNEISEKSEIFDDQFSVERPDGSNFTLKIRSTKLEDSAMYFCASSQGDYGYTFGSGTRLTVV.